This T cell receptor beta chain appears in the sequencing data of a study of T cells in Graves' hyperthyroidism and ophthalmopathy. Study in general: Before any treatment, at initial diagnosis, peripheral blood was collected.

Regions amplified from RNA transcripts were the TCR beta CDR3 regions. During a first-round RT-PCR of the TCR CDR3, the HTBI primer set was used. MiXCR was run by TCRdb on the multiplex PCR reads, yielding one entry per CDR3 protein. Among over 250,000 distinct CDR3 sequences listed, 25% to 30% were seen once. Uncontrolled infection, other autoimmune disease, pregnancy or lactation disqualified patients from enrolment. Trimming stripped 2 bases from V and 5 bases from J, with 10 bases between. Germline CDR1 reads MNHEY; CDR2 reads SVGEGT. This CDR3 has 14 residues. With respect to this clonotype: What it recognizes is unknown.

Study results and limitations: Most thyroid clonotypes expanded above 0.001 appeared in blood too.

The source material was blood. The rearrangement uses TRBV6-2 or TRBV6-3 and TRBJ1-5; possible D gene TRBD1, 6 bases. This TCR was sampled from a man aged 35 to 55 with Graves' hyperthyroidism that later progressed to Graves' ophthalmopathy. CDR3 residues: CASSYGTRYQPQHF. CDR3 DNA sequence: TGTGCCAGCAGTTACGGGACAAGATATCAGCCCCAGCATTTT.